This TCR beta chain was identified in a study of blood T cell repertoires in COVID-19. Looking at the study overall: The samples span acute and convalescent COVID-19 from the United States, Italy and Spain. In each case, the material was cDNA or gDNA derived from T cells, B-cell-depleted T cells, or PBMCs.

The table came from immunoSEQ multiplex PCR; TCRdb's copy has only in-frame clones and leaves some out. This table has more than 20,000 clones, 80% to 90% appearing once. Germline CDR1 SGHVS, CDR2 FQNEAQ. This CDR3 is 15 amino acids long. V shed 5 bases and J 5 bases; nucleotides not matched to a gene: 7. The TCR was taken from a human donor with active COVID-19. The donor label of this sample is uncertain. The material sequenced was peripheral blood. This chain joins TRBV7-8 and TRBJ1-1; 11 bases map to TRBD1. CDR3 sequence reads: CASSPGQGALTEAFF. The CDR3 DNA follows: TGTGCCAGCAGCCCCGGACAGGGGGCGCTGACTGAAGCTTTCTTT.